This T cell receptor (beta chain) was observed in a study of T cells in Graves' hyperthyroidism and ophthalmopathy. Across the whole study: Peripheral blood was obtained at initial diagnosis, preceding any treatment. Study results and limitations: Separating ophthalmopathy from stable hyperthyroidism was achieved by a 13 V-J model.

TCR beta CDR3 region amplification was performed from RNA transcripts. A first-round RT-PCR of the TCR CDR3 used the HTBI primer set. MiXCR, applied by TCRdb to the multiplex PCR reads, yields one record per CDR3 protein. The data hold roughly 800,000 distinct CDR3 sequences, with approximately 40% observed a single time. Thyroid ultrasound, orbital computed tomography, clinical symptoms, and serum thyroxine and TRAb underpinned diagnoses. This clonotype has ten or more counts. Its antigen remains unidentified. Sequencing used blood. This TCR derives from a man aged 18 to 30 with Graves' hyperthyroidism.

The CDR3 here is CASRLSGSGSTEAFF. CDR3 DNA sequence: TGTGCCAGCCGACTGAGCGGCAGCGGCTCCACTGAAGCTTTCTTT. This sequence joins TRBV7-2 and TRBJ1-1; D is ambiguous. The CDR3 loop spans 15 amino acids. Germline-derived CDR1 and CDR2 are SGHTA and FQGNSA. V was shortened by 8 bases and J by 4 bases, with 20 bases between the two germline ends.